The entry that follows covers one T cell receptor (beta chain) sequence. Its cognate antigen is unknown. The Oncomine TCR Beta short-read assay was applied to DNA of cultured CD4+ T cells. Genomic DNA extraction was carried out from cultured CD4+ T cells. MiXCR, run by TCRdb on the PCR reads, gives a single entry per CDR3 protein. The table has some 20,000 distinct CDR3 sequences, 67% seen once. The CDR3 is 15 amino acids. Germline values: CDR1 SEHNR, CDR2 FQNEAQ (reference sequence). After removal of 6 bases from V and 0 bases from J, the junction contained 5 bases not matched to a gene. These data are taken from a study of vaccination and CD4 T cells after COVID-19. Sample treatment: roughly 11-day PBMC culture with coronavirus spike peptide pools or control peptides (ViraFEST assay).

Sequencing was carried out using CD4+ T cells from blood, cultured in vitro. V and J are TRBV7-9 and TRBJ1-3; 7 nucleotides line up with TRBD1. The clonotype was recovered from a human donor who had recovered from COVID-19. CDR3 region: CASSQGGFSGNTIYF. CDR3 DNA: TGTGCCAGCAGTCAGGGGGGGTTCTCTGGAAACACCATATATTTT.